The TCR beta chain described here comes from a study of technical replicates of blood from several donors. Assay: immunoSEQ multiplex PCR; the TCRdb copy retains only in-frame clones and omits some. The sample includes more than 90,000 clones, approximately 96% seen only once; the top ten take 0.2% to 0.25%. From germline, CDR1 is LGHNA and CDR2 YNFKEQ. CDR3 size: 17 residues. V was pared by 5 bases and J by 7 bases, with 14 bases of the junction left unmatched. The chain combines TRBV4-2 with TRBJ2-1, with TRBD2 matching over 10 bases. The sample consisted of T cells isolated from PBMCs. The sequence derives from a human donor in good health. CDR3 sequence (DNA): TGTGCCAGCAGCATAAGCCACCTAGCGGGAGAGGCGAATGAGCAGTTCTTC. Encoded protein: CASSISHLAGEANEQFF.